These T cell receptor beta chains were read from a single sample in a study of blood T cell repertoires in COVID-19. Some clones are missing from TCRdb's copy, which holds only in-frame ones; the method was immunoSEQ multiplex PCR. The sample holds 50,000 to 65,000 clones; roughly 85% are singletons and the top ten take roughly 15%. The sequenced sample consisted of peripheral blood. The source is a human donor in a cohort sampled during active COVID-19. Both conserved end residues are part of each CDR3. The D gene is left open where the match is weak. Size values are once, few and many counts, or a class for expanded clones, and some rows have none.

j_gene: TRBJ1-4
len: 14
d_gene: .
abundance: .
v_gene: TRBV6-5
CDR3nt: TGTGCCAGCAATGGACACGCAACTAATGAAAAACTGTTTTTT
CDR3aa: CASNGHATNEKLFF

j_gene: TRBJ2-3
len: 16
d_gene: TRBD2
abundance: once
v_gene: TRBV6-5
CDR3nt: TGTGCCAGCAGTTGGGGGGGAGCGGGAGACCCAGATACGCAGTATTTT
CDR3aa: CASSWGGAGDPDTQYF

j_gene: TRBJ2-1
len: 18
d_gene: .
abundance: .
v_gene: TRBV10-3
CDR3nt: TGTGCCATCAGTGAGAATGGAATGGAGGGTAGGGGCTACAATGAGCAGTTCTTC
CDR3aa: CAISENGMEGRGYNEQFF

j_gene: TRBJ2-1
len: 12
d_gene: TRBD1
abundance: .
v_gene: TRBV3-1/TRBV3-2
CDR3nt: TGTGCCAGCAGCCAAGGGGCAGGGGGAGAGTTCTTC
CDR3aa: CASSQGAGGEFF

j_gene: TRBJ2-6
len: 16
d_gene: .
abundance: .
v_gene: TRBV5-8
CDR3nt: TGTGCCAGCAGCTTGGACATCTCCTCTGGGGCCAACGTCCTGACTTTC
CDR3aa: CASSLDISSGANVLTF

j_gene: TRBJ2-1
len: 16
d_gene: TRBD2
abundance: once
v_gene: TRBV5-4
CDR3nt: TGTGCCAGCAGCTTGGGGGCTAGCGGAGCCTACAATGAGCAGTTCTTC
CDR3aa: CASSLGASGAYNEQFF

j_gene: TRBJ1-4
len: 16
d_gene: .
abundance: .
v_gene: TRBV3-1/TRBV3-2
CDR3nt: TGTGCCAGCAGCCAAGATTGGCCAGGGGAAAGTGAAAAACTGTTTTTT
CDR3aa: CASSQDWPGESEKLFF

j_gene: TRBJ2-7
len: 15
d_gene: TRBD2
abundance: .
v_gene: TRBV7-9
CDR3nt: TGTGCCAGCAGCGCTAGCGGGGACCACTCCTACGAGCAGTACTTC
CDR3aa: CASSASGDHSYEQYF

j_gene: TRBJ2-2
len: 15
d_gene: TRBD1
abundance: .
v_gene: TRBV18
CDR3nt: TGTGCCAGCTCATCCGGGACAGGGAGCACCGGGGAGCTGTTTTTT
CDR3aa: CASSSGTGSTGELFF

j_gene: TRBJ2-5
len: 13
d_gene: .
abundance: few
v_gene: TRBV18
CDR3nt: TGTGCCAGCCGATCCGGGAGTGGGGAGACCCAGTACTTC
CDR3aa: CASRSGSGETQYF

j_gene: TRBJ2-3
len: 15
d_gene: .
abundance: .
v_gene: TRBV5-6
CDR3nt: TGTGCCAGCAGCTTTGGGGTGGGGGGTCCAGATACGCAGTATTTT
CDR3aa: CASSFGVGGPDTQYF

j_gene: TRBJ1-2
len: 15
d_gene: TRBD1
abundance: .
v_gene: TRBV19
CDR3nt: TGTGCCAGTAGTATCAACGACAGGGAATACTATGGCTACACCTTC
CDR3aa: CASSINDREYYGYTF

j_gene: TRBJ2-1
len: 16
d_gene: .
abundance: .
v_gene: TRBV19
CDR3nt: TGTGCCAGTAGACCGCAGCAGGGAATCTCCTACAATGAGCAGTTCTTC
CDR3aa: CASRPQQGISYNEQFF

j_gene: TRBJ2-7
len: 15
d_gene: TRBD2
abundance: .
v_gene: TRBV6-5
CDR3nt: TGTGCCAGCAGTTCCCCTAGCGGGGCGGCCTACGAGCAGTACTTC
CDR3aa: CASSSPSGAAYEQYF

j_gene: TRBJ1-2
len: 14
d_gene: .
abundance: .
v_gene: TRBV28
CDR3nt: TGTGCCAGCAGTTTAGCCAGGCCGATCTATGGCTACACCTTC
CDR3aa: CASSLARPIYGYTF

j_gene: TRBJ1-4
len: 21
d_gene: TRBD1
abundance: .
v_gene: TRBV3-1/TRBV3-2
CDR3nt: TGTGCCAGCAGCCAAGATCCGGGACAGGGACCAACTTCTGCGGCTAATGAAAAACTGTTTTTT
CDR3aa: CASSQDPGQGPTSAANEKLFF

j_gene: TRBJ1-5
len: 19
d_gene: .
abundance: .
v_gene: TRBV4-1
CDR3nt: TGCGCCAGCAGCCAAGAAATCTCCTTTTGGGAGGATAGCAATCAGCCCCAGCATTTT
CDR3aa: CASSQEISFWEDSNQPQHF